The sequence of this T cell receptor beta chain was determined in a study of shared clonotypes between healthy human individuals. Regarding the study as a whole: A handful of donors shared around 5.1% of their naive CD4 clonotypes.

Produced via immunoSEQ multiplex PCR; TCRdb's table is partial and in-frame only. This table holds 2,500,000 or so clones, roughly 93% found once. Per the germline V gene, CDR1 is MDHEN and CDR2 is SYDVKM. The CDR3 has 16 amino acids. V was pared by 6 bases and J by 6 bases, with 9 bases of the junction left unmatched. Remarks on this clone: Its antigen is unidentified.

CD45RA-negative memory and CD45RA+ naive subsets were split from the CD4+ cells. The TCR originated in a young man in good health. Some clones in this sample may be carry-over from other donors' samples. Specimen: naive CD4+ T cells from PBMCs. Subset indicated: CD45RA+ positively selected. J is TRBJ1-4 and V is TRBV28; 11 bases map to TRBD1. The CDR3 coding sequence is TGTGCCAGCAGCCTCCCCATGGGACAGGGGGATGAAAAACTGTTTTTT. Its translation: CASSLPMGQGDEKLFF.